This TCR beta chain was identified in a study of T cell repertoires in aging, cancer and after chemotherapy. Study background: Six age groups, ranging from 30 or younger to 70 or older, included the donors. Study-wide findings and caveats: No conclusions about immunological memory after chemotherapy can be drawn from the repertoire data. Thymic emigration or peripheral T cell expansion may be impaired by lymphoid organ infiltration in hematological cancer.

TCR beta rearrangements were amplified from peripheral blood genomic DNA. The CDR3 is 16 amino acids. CDR1 and CDR2 from the germline V gene are MNHEY and SMNVEV (reference sequence). Trimming removed 4 bases from V and 6 bases from J, with 22 bases in between. Multiplex touch-down PCR with TRB-A/B primers amplified rearranged V-D-J TRB sequences. MiXCR was run by TCRdb on the multiplex PCR reads, yielding one entry per CDR3 protein. This table holds about 13,000 distinct CDR3 sequences, approximately 28% found once. As for this clonotype: Its antigen is unidentified. As the CDR3 is not closed by the conserved phenylalanine or tryptophan, this likely results from a read error.

The sample comprised blood. The chain recombines TRBV27 with TRBJ2-7; no reliable D call. This sequence was found in a human donor with a blood cancer. The CDR3 nucleotides are TGTGCCAGCAGTTCGGCAGGCTCCACGGATCTTGGCGAGCAGTACATC. It codes for CASSSAGSTDLGEQYI.